These 27 T cell receptor beta chains came from one sample sequenced in a study of cytomegalovirus exposure and HLA in healthy donors. Amplification used 60 Vbeta primers and 13 Jbeta primers. TCRdb's table, derived via immunoSEQ multiplex PCR, lists solely in-frame clones and lacks some. The table shows 55,000 to 70,000 clones, with roughly 69% occurring only once. The sequenced sample was PBMCs. Source of these receptors: a woman in her 50s in good health and CMV-seronegative.

This chain joins TRBV5-1 and TRBJ2-2, with unresolved D. Between the trimmed V and J ends, which lost 7 bases and 7 bases, there was a span of 2 bases. Germline values: CDR1 SGHRS, CDR2 YFSETQ. The CDR3 spans 9 residues. The CDR3 loop reads CASYGELFF. The DNA of the CDR3 is TGCGCCAGCTACGGGGAGCTGTTTTTT. The full variable domain, completed using reference TRBV5-1 and TRBJ2-2, is KAGVTQTPRYLIKTRGQQVTLSCSPISGHRSVSWYQQTPGQGLQFLFEYFSETQRNKGNFPGRFSGRQFSNSRSEMNVSTLELGDSALYLCASYGELFFGEGSRLTVL.

This clone appeared a single time. This chain connects TRBV2 to TRBJ2-1, with D possibly TRBD2 on 6 matching bases. The germline CDR1 and CDR2 sequences are SNHLY and FYNNEI. Trimming took 7 bases from V and 0 from J, leaving 10 bases between them. The CDR3 contains 14 residues. CDR3 protein: CASNPGASYNEQFF. CDR3 in DNA: TGTGCCAGCAACCCGGGAGCCTCCTACAATGAGCAGTTCTTC.

This clone was seen a single time. This sequence joins TRBV23-1 and TRBJ2-7; 8 bases match TRBD2. TRBV23-1 is an ORF, with its function uncertain. The CDR3 is made up of 17 amino acids. The trim removed 2 bases at V and 5 bases at J, leaving 14 bases unmatched. CDR3 sequence (DNA): TGCGCCAGCAGTCAAACCCCCCCAGCGGGAGAATGTCACGAGCAGTACTTC. Protein sequence: CASSQTPPAGECHEQYF.

This clone has just a few counts. At one of its ends the junction is not consistent with the germline gene, which may arise from a read error. V and J are TRBV10-3 and TRBJ1-1, with 7 nucleotides matching TRBD1. The CDR3 totals 13 residues. In germline, CDR1 is ENHRY, CDR2 SYGVKD. CDR3 protein: CAFRGGEYTEAFF. As DNA, the CDR3 is TGTGCCTTCAGGGGGGGTGAGTACACTGAAGCTTTCTTT.

This rearrangement joins TRBV7-2 to TRBJ2-7; TRBD1 matches 7 bases. Germline V gene sequence: CDR1 SGHTA, CDR2 FQGNSA. This CDR3 spans 14 amino acids. The trim removed 2 bases at V and 7 bases at J, leaving 8 bases unmatched. Written as DNA, the CDR3 is TGTGCCAGCAGCTTAAGGGGGCGAAATGTAGAGCAGTACTTC. It encodes CASSLRGRNVEQYF. The complete variable domain, with remaining parts taken from reference TRBV7-2 and TRBJ2-7, reads GAGVSQSPSNKVTEKGKDVELRCDPISGHTALYWYRQSLGQGLEFLIYFQGNSAPDKSGLPSDRFSAERTGGSVSTLTIQRTQQEDSAVYLCASSLRGRNVEQYFGPGTRLTVT.

On this clone itself: Mismatch with germline at one junction end may stem from a read error. V usage is TRBV2 and J usage is TRBJ2-7; D is perhaps TRBD2 (7 bases). Germline values: CDR1 SNHLY, CDR2 FYNNEI. The CDR3 length is 12 residues. The CDR3 region is CASSESVTGTNF. The CDR3 DNA follows: TGTGCCAGCAGTGAATCGGTTACAGGGACTAACTTC.

The chain joins TRBV11-3 to TRBJ2-3, with TRBD2 identical over 7 bases. In germline, CDR1 is SGHNT, CDR2 YENEEA. The CDR3 is made up of 15 amino acids. V dropped 5 bases and J dropped 3; count of bases not matched to a gene: 8. The CDR3 DNA is TGTGCCAGCAGCCCAGTCGGGGGGTGGACAGATACGCAGTATTTT. It specifies CASSPVGGWTDTQYF.

This clone occurred many times. The chain combines TRBV7-3 with TRBJ2-7; D perhaps matches TRBD2 (6 bases). V lost 1 base to trimming and J lost 6 bases, with 19 bases between them. The germline gives CDR1 SGHTA, CDR2 FQGTGA. This CDR3 is 16 amino acids long. The CDR3 here is CASSLNVGGIPGEQYF. DNA of the CDR3: TGTGCCAGCAGCTTAAACGTGGGGGGAATCCCGGGCGAGCAGTACTTC.

This clone was detected many times. This sequence joins TRBV4-3 and TRBJ2-7; 8 positions match TRBD2. This CDR3 has 15 amino acids. The germline V gene encodes CDR1 LGHNA and CDR2 YSLEER. Trimming at V came to 1 base and at J to 4 bases, leaving 6 bases not matched to a gene. CDR3 DNA sequence: TGCGCCAGCAGCCAAGTAAGCGGGGGACTTTACGAGCAGTACTTC. Residues: CASSQVSGGLYEQYF.

This clone is classed as medium-sized. The genes are TRBV7-3 and TRBJ2-7; perhaps TRBD1 as D (6 bases). V shed 3 bases and J shed 6 bases, with 12 bases lying between them. The CDR3 spans 13 residues. CDR1 and CDR2 (germline): SGHTA, FQGTGA. CDR3 amino acids: CASSFGAGVEQYF. In DNA, the CDR3 is TGTGCCAGCAGCTTTGGGGCAGGGGTCGAGCAGTACTTC.

V is TRBV7-2 and J is TRBJ2-3, with D possibly TRBD1 on 5 matching bases. V lost 1 base and J lost 10, with 9 bases in between. CDR1 and CDR2 (germline): SGHTA, FQGNSA. This CDR3 region has 12 residues. This CDR3 is CASSLGWGAQYF. The CDR3 region has the DNA TGTGCCAGCAGCTTAGGGTGGGGCGCGCAGTATTTT.

The chain has TRBV29-1 and TRBJ1-4, with TRBD1 matching over 9 bases. V lost 4 bases, J lost 8 bases, and 5 bases stayed unmatched. Looked up from germline, CDR1 is SQVTM and CDR2 is ANQGSEA. The CDR3 runs 13 residues. The CDR3 bases are TGCAGCGTTGGGGGACAGGGCCGGGAAAAACTGTTTTTT. Residues: CSVGGQGREKLFF.

V and J are TRBV11-3 and TRBJ1-5, with D hard to call. The CDR3 covers 13 residues. V dropped 4 bases and J dropped 9 bases, with 13 bases sitting between them. Germline V gene lookup returns CDR1 SGHNT and CDR2 YENEEA. DNA for the CDR3: TGTGCCAGCAGCTCCTATAGAGGAGGGCCCCAGCATTTT. Translated: CASSSYRGGPQHF.

The V and J genes are TRBV19 and TRBJ2-5; 9 positions match TRBD2. The end of the DNA aligns better with TRBJ2-7, so the J call may be wrong. Germline lookup yields CDR1 LNHDA and CDR2 SQIVND (reference sequence). The CDR3 spans 16 residues. The CDR3 region is CASSIDMAGGRSEQYF. The DNA of the CDR3 is TGTGCCAGTAGTATAGATATGGCGGGAGGGCGGAGCGAGCAGTACTTC.

This clone is a singleton in its sample. The chain employs TRBV6-5 and TRBJ1-3; no reliable D call. Germline V gives CDR1 MNHEY, CDR2 SVGAGI. The V and J ends lost 0 bases and 1 base respectively, with 7 bases between them. CDR3 size: 15 residues. Here the CDR3 reads CASSYSTPSGNTIYF. The DNA of the CDR3 is TGTGCCAGCAGTTACTCGACACCTTCTGGAAACACCATATATTTT.

This chain uses TRBV5-1 with TRBJ1-4, with 7 bases identical to TRBD1. Germline V CDR1 and CDR2: SGHRS, YFSETQ. Trimming cost V 7 bases and J 0 bases; bases outside gene matches: 6. This CDR3 spans 15 amino acids. The CDR3 DNA reads TGCGCCAGCCGGGACAGCGTAGCAACTAATGAAAAACTGTTTTTT. The encoded protein is CASRDSVATNEKLFF.

This chain links TRBV5-1 with TRBJ1-1; 8 positions match TRBD1. This CDR3 has 15 amino acids. Germline V gene sequence: CDR1 SGHRS, CDR2 YFSETQ. Losses at the gene ends were 2 bases for V and 3 bases for J; bases not matched to a gene: 6. CDR3 DNA sequence: TGCGCCAGCAGCTTCAGGGGGCCGGGGGACACTGAAGCTTTCTTT. Translated, it gives CASSFRGPGDTEAFF.

About this clone itself: This sample also contains other DNA sequences that code for the same CDR3. The CDR3 region is CASSLGQGVINEQFF. DNA of the CDR3: TGTGCCAGCAGCTTAGGACAGGGGGTCATCAATGAGCAGTTCTTC. The chain combines TRBV7-2 with TRBJ2-1; 9 bases map to TRBD1. V trimming: 1 base; J trimming: 6 bases; junction bases outside the gene matches: 4. Germline V gene lookup returns CDR1 SGHTA and CDR2 FQGNSA. CDR3 length equals 15 residues.

The rearrangement links TRBV1 to TRBJ2-3; the table's D call TRBD2 went unverified against the DNA. TRBV1 is given as a pseudogene. The CDR3 has 16 amino acids. The chain's CDR3 is CTSSRPRAGGTDTQYF. The CDR3 nucleotides are TGCACCAGCAGCCGCCCACGTGCGGGAGGCACAGATACGCAGTATTTT.

This sequence joins TRBV5-1 and TRBJ2-5, with a weak D call TRBD2 (5 bases). The length of the CDR3 is 15 residues. From germline, CDR1 is SGHRS and CDR2 YFSETQ. The V gene lost 0 bases and the J gene lost 4 bases, with 13 bases spanning the gap. The CDR3 DNA follows: TGCGCCAGCAGCTTGGTTAGCGACACCCTAGAGACCCAGTACTTC. This gives the protein CASSLVSDTLETQYF.

The chain carries TRBV20-1 and TRBJ2-7, with D possibly matching TRBD1 (5 bases). The CDR3 extends over 11 amino acids. The germline gives CDR1 DFQATT, CDR2 SNEGSKA (reference sequence). V was pared by 5 bases and J by 7 bases, with 12 bases between. CDR3 residues: CSASGHTEQYF. The CDR3 bases are TGCAGTGCTTCCGGACACACAGAGCAGTACTTC.

This clone was recorded once. Its ends do not fully match the called genes, so a read error is possible. The chain employs TRBV20-1 and TRBJ1-1; a possible D gene is TRBD1 (6 bases). Germline assignment: CDR1 DFQATT and CDR2 SNEGSKA (reference sequence). The CDR3 extends over 10 amino acids. The CDR3: CSARDPHRVF. For the CDR3, the DNA is TGCAGTGCTAGAGATCCCCACAGGGTATTT.

The chain links TRBV10-3 to TRBJ1-4, with 9 bases that match TRBD1. This CDR3 comprises 16 residues. V gave up 11 bases and J gave up 7 bases; unmatched junction bases: 17. CDR1 and CDR2 from the germline V gene are ENHRY and SYGVKD. The CDR3 DNA reads as TGTGCCGTAGGGACAGGGTCAAATCCAGGGGGTGAAAAACTGTTTTTT. Protein product: CAVGTGSNPGGEKLFF.

Concerning this clone itself: This sample also contains other DNA sequences that code for the same CDR3. V usage is TRBV2 and J usage is TRBJ2-7, with 8 bases fitting TRBD1. The CDR3 has 14 amino acids. V lost 3 bases and J lost 0; bases outside the gene matches: 1. Germline CDR1 reads SNHLY; CDR2 reads FYNNEI. The CDR3 sequence: CASSEQGASYEQYF. CDR3 sequence (DNA): TGTGCCAGCAGTGAGCAGGGGGCCTCCTACGAGCAGTACTTC.

This clone is medium-sized. The genes are TRBV12-2 and TRBJ1-4. TRBV12-2 is classified as a pseudogene. The CDR3 totals 18 residues. CDR3 in DNA: TGTGCAAGTCGCCCATCCGGTCTTAAGGCGGGGTGGAATGAAAAACTGTTTTTT. Translating gives CASRPSGLKAGWNEKLFF.

This clone showed up many times. This chain connects TRBV7-2 to TRBJ1-2; D possibly corresponds to TRBD1 (6 bases). CDR1 and CDR2 (germline): SGHTA, FQGNSA. The CDR3 has 14 residues. Trimming removed 8 bases from V and 4 bases from J, with 17 bases in between. Here the CDR3 DNA reads TGTGCCAGCGCAACAGGGAGAATTTCCTATGGCTACACCTTC. Residues: CASATGRISYGYTF.

CDR3: CASSLTLTGLAQYEQYF. As DNA, the CDR3 is TGTGCCAGCAGTTTAACCTTAACGGGACTAGCGCAATACGAGCAGTACTTC. The chain is built from TRBV28 and TRBJ2-7, with 10 bases fitting TRBD2. Germline V lookup: CDR1 MDHEN, CDR2 SYDVKM. Trimming at V came to 2 bases and at J to 4 bases, leaving 11 bases not matched to a gene. The CDR3 has 17 residues. Full variable domain (remainder filled in from reference TRBV28 and TRBJ2-7): DVKVTQSSRYLVKRTGEKVFLECVQDMDHENMFWYRQDPGLGLRLIYFSYDVKMKEKGDIPEGYSVSREKKERFSLILESASTNQTSMYLCASSLTLTGLAQYEQYFGPGTRLTVT.